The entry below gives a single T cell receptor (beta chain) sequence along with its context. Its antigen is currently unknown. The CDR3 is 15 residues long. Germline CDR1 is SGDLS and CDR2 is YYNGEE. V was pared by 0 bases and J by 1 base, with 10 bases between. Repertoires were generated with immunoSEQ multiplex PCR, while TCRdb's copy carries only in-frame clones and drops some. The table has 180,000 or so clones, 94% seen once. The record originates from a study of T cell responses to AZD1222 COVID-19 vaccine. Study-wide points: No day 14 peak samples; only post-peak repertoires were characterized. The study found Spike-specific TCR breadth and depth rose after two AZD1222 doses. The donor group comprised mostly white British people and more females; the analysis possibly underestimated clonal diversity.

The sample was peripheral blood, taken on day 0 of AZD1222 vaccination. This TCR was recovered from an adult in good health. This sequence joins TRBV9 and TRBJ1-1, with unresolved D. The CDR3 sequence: CASSVVSSANTEAFF. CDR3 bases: TGTGCCAGCAGCGTAGTCTCCAGTGCGAACACTGAAGCTTTCTTT.